This T cell receptor (beta chain) was captured in a study of STAT3 mutations in large granular lymphocyte leukemia. Findings and caveats of the study: In several patients, dominant TCR clone burden exceeded STAT3 mutant burden. In T-cell large granular lymphocyte leukemia, about half of patients showed multiple immunodominant subclonotypes. In some patients, a small highly pathogenic clone possibly went undetected.

The CDR3 length is 12 residues. CDR1 and CDR2 (germline): MGHRA, YSYEKL. The V gene lost 3 bases and the J gene lost 4 bases, with 7 bases spanning the gap. Only in-frame clones appear in the TCRdb table, and some are missing; sequencing was by immunoSEQ multiplex PCR. The profile covers over 25,000 clones, with 65% to 80% appearing a single time and around 30% taken by the ten largest. This clone was found a few times. Its antigen is not known. Sequenced: peripheral blood mononuclear cells. This sequence originates from a woman between 50 and 59 years old with T-cell large granular lymphocyte leukemia. Some clones in this sample may be carry-over from other donors' samples. This chain uses TRBV4-1 with TRBJ2-7; D is possibly TRBD1 or TRBD2 (5 bases each). As DNA, the CDR3 is TGCGCCAGCAGCCATGGGGGATACGAGCAGTACTTC. Amino acids: CASSHGGYEQYF.